These T cell receptor beta chains were read from a single sample in a study of OX40 agonist ivuxolimab in advanced cancers. Method: immunoSEQ multiplex PCR; TCRdb's copy keeps in-frame clones and lacks some. The sample yields 87,000 or so clones, under 85% seen once. This sample comprised CD4+ or CD8+ T cells sorted from blood, obtained in a trial of the OX40 agonist ivuxolimab. All receptors come from an adult with an advanced solid tumor such as melanoma, head and neck, liver or kidney cancer. CDR3s include the opening cysteine and the closing phenylalanine or tryptophan. Fields, in order: clone size, V gene, J gene, D gene, CDR3 protein, CDR3 DNA. The D gene is left open where the match is weak. Expanded clones are given a class, and other clones once, few, many or no size at all.

>-|TRBV7-6|TRBJ2-7|TRBD2
CASSNSRTSGAYEQYF
TGTGCCAGCAGCAATTCTAGGACTAGCGGCGCCTACGAGCAGTACTTC
>-|TRBV13|TRBJ1-6|-
CASSLSKSPLHF
TGTGCCAGCAGCTTATCAAAATCACCCCTCCACTTT
>-|TRBV6-5|TRBJ2-4|-
CASKESLAKNIQYF
TGTGCCAGCAAAGAGTCGCTAGCCAAAAACATTCAGTACTTC
>-|TRBV6-5|TRBJ1-3|-
CASSYSWAAGNTIYF
TGTGCCAGCAGTTACTCTTGGGCAGCTGGAAACACCATATATTTT
>once|TRBV5-6|TRBJ2-7|-
CASSLGQRSEQYF
TGTGCCAGCAGCTTGGGACAGCGGAGCGAGCAGTACTTC
>-|TRBV28|TRBJ1-1|-
CASRGDVAEAFF
TGTGCCAGCAGAGGGGACGTGGCTGAAGCTTTCTTT
>-|TRBV28|TRBJ2-2|-
CASGRVHPFNGELFF
TGTGCCAGCGGACGGGTCCACCCTTTTAACGGGGAGCTGTTTTTT
>-|TRBV7-2|TRBJ2-7|TRBD2
CASSIRRGSSYEQYF
TGTGCCAGCAGCATCCGGCGGGGGAGCTCCTACGAGCAGTACTTC
>-|TRBV7-6|TRBJ2-3|TRBD2
CASRGTSGIEDTQYF
TGTGCCAGCAGAGGGACTAGCGGGATCGAAGATACGCAGTATTTT
>once|TRBV5-1|TRBJ1-2|-
CASSLDGNYGYTF
TGCGCCAGCAGCTTGGACGGTAACTATGGCTACACCTTC
>-|TRBV5-8|TRBJ2-1|TRBD2
CASSSGSGRAYNEQFF
TGTGCCAGCAGCTCGGGTAGCGGGAGGGCCTACAATGAGCAGTTCTTC
>-|TRBV12-5|TRBJ2-1|-
CASGLKTEAYCNEQFF
TGTGCTAGTGGTTTAAAGACAGAAGCCTATTGTAATGAGCAGTTCTTC
>-|TRBV7-9|TRBJ2-3|TRBD1
CASSLNKAGGFGDTQYF
TGTGCCAGCAGCTTAAATAAGGCAGGGGGCTTTGGAGATACGCAGTATTTT
>few|TRBV4-2|TRBJ1-4|-
CASSQGTLQLFF
TGTGCCAGCAGCCAAGGGACACTACAACTGTTTTTT
>few|TRBV7-9|TRBJ2-3|-
CASSRITDTQYF
TGTGCCAGCAGCCGCATCACAGATACGCAGTATTTT
>-|TRBV6-5|TRBJ2-2|-
CASGQFANTGELFF
TGTGCCAGCGGACAGTTCGCGAACACCGGGGAGCTGTTTTTT
>-|TRBV7-2|TRBJ2-7|-
CASSLGDYEQYF
TGTGCCAGCAGCCTGGGAGACTACGAGCAGTACTTC
>-|TRBV6-5|TRBJ2-7|TRBD2
CASSSLAGEQYF
TGTGCCAGCAGCTCCCTAGCGGGAGAGCAGTACTTC
>-|TRBV6-1|TRBJ1-5|-
CASRTGGNSNQPQHF
TGTGCCAGCAGGACGGGGGGTAATAGCAATCAGCCCCAGCATTTT
>-|TRBV28|TRBJ2-1|TRBD2
CASREAGGATEQFF
TGTGCCAGCAGGGAGGCGGGAGGGGCCACGGAGCAGTTCTTC
>-|TRBV28|TRBJ2-2|TRBD1
CASSSFPPGQLNTGELFF
TGTGCCAGCAGTTCATTCCCTCCGGGACAGTTAAACACCGGGGAGCTGTTTTTT
>-|TRBV7-3|TRBJ2-1|-
CASSLGGGAGYNEQFF
TGTGCCAGCAGCTTAGGAGGGGGCGCGGGCTACAATGAGCAGTTCTTC
>-|TRBV7-3|TRBJ2-1|-
CASSLNPASGYNEQFF
TGTGCCAGCAGCTTGAACCCGGCGTCGGGCTACAATGAGCAGTTCTTC
>-|TRBV7-2|TRBJ2-7|TRBD2
CASSSGREYEQYF
TGTGCCAGCAGTTCCGGGCGGGAGTACGAGCAGTACTTC
>-|TRBV18|TRBJ2-1|TRBD2
CASSTSGTSYNEQFF
TGTGCCAGCTCAACAAGCGGGACCTCCTACAATGAGCAGTTCTTC
>-|TRBV9|TRBJ2-3|TRBD2
CASSVEPGLAGGDTQYF
TGTGCCAGCAGCGTAGAGCCGGGACTAGCGGGGGGTGATACGCAGTATTTT
>-|TRBV30|TRBJ2-5|TRBD1
CAWTRDRAQETQYF
TGTGCCTGGACACGGGACAGGGCCCAAGAGACCCAGTACTTC
>-|TRBV30|TRBJ1-2|-
CAWSGDGLYGYTF
TGTGCCTGGAGTGGCGACGGTCTTTATGGCTACACCTTC
>-|TRBV13|TRBJ1-1|-
CASSPIGVNTEAFF
TGTGCCAGCAGCCCCATCGGGGTGAACACTGAAGCTTTCTTT
>few|TRBV5-1|TRBJ2-7|-
CASSLDLKNEQYF
TGCGCCAGCAGCTTGGACCTAAAGAACGAGCAGTACTTC
>-|TRBV2|TRBJ2-3|TRBD1
CASSEGTGVTDTQYF
TGTGCCAGCAGTGAAGGGACAGGGGTTACAGATACGCAGTATTTT
>-|TRBV29-1|TRBJ2-3|TRBD2
CSVEGTSGSNTDAQYF
TGCAGCGTTGAAGGAACTAGCGGTTCGAACACAGATGCGCAGTATTTT
>-|TRBV6-1|TRBJ2-7|-
CASSVDRESYEQYF
TGTGCCAGCAGTGTTGACAGAGAGTCCTACGAGCAGTACTTC
>-|TRBV2|TRBJ2-7|TRBD1
CASSIGQGSYEQYF
TGTGCCAGCAGTATCGGACAGGGGTCCTACGAGCAGTACTTC
>-|TRBV7-8|TRBJ1-1|-
CASSPTGTEAFF
TGTGCCAGCAGTCCCACGGGCACTGAAGCTTTCTTT
>-|TRBV28|TRBJ2-1|-
CASSPRWTKFYNEQFF
TGTGCCAGCAGCCCGCGTTGGACCAAATTCTACAATGAGCAGTTCTTC
>-|TRBV5-1|TRBJ2-1|TRBD2
CASSLVATSGSNEQFF
TGCGCCAGCAGCTTAGTCGCCACTAGCGGGAGTAATGAGCAGTTCTTC
>-|TRBV4-1|TRBJ1-1|TRBD1
CASSQPDREGEAFF
TGCGCCAGCAGCCAGCCAGACAGGGAAGGAGAAGCTTTCTTT
>-|TRBV28|TRBJ2-7|-
CASNPGRYYSYEQYF
TGTGCCAGCAACCCTGGACGGTACTACTCCTACGAGCAGTACTTC
>-|TRBV5-1|TRBJ1-1|-
CASSLDGGTEAFF
TGCGCCAGCAGCTTGGATGGGGGAACTGAAGCTTTCTTT
>-|TRBV7-8|TRBJ1-1|TRBD1
CASSFDREGTEAFF
TGTGCCAGCAGCTTTGACAGGGAAGGGACTGAAGCTTTCTTT
>-|TRBV7-9|TRBJ2-6|-
CASSLSAFSGANVLTF
TGTGCCAGCAGCCTATCGGCCTTCTCTGGGGCCAACGTCCTGACTTTC
>-|TRBV7-9|TRBJ2-7|-
CASSLEPVSGEQYF
TGTGCCAGCAGCTTAGAGCCAGTATCGGGCGAGCAGTACTTC
>-|TRBV6-1|TRBJ2-7|TRBD1
CASSEGAGTGEIYEQYF
TGTGCCAGCAGTGAAGGGGCCGGGACAGGTGAAATCTACGAGCAGTACTTC
>-|TRBV30|TRBJ2-5|TRBD1
CAWRTGAARETQYF
TGTGCCTGGAGAACAGGGGCCGCCCGGGAGACCCAGTACTTC
>-|TRBV5-1|TRBJ2-7|-
CASSLRGNHYEQYF
TGCGCCAGCAGCCTCCGGGGCAACCACTACGAGCAGTACTTC
>few|TRBV6-6|TRBJ2-5|-
CASSSGEVETQYF
TGTGCCAGCAGTTCGGGGGAGGTGGAGACCCAGTACTTC
>-|TRBV5-1|TRBJ2-7|-
CASSFEPGYEQYF
TGCGCCAGCAGCTTCGAACCGGGCTACGAGCAGTACTTC
>-|TRBV4-2|TRBJ2-1|-
CASSQDLGRRGEQFF
TGTGCCAGCAGCCAAGATTTGGGCCGACGGGGTGAGCAGTTCTTC
>-|TRBV21-1|TRBJ1-2|-
CASSKKIGTDYGYTF
TGTGCCAGCAGCAAGAAGATCGGGACTGACTATGGCTACACCTTC
>-|TRBV7-8|TRBJ2-7|-
CASSDTGSYEQYF
TGTGCCAGCAGCGATACGGGCTCCTACGAGCAGTACTTC
>-|TRBV6-7|TRBJ1-5|-
CASSYGGANQPQHF
TGTGCCAGCAGTTACGGGGGGGCCAATCAGCCCCAGCATTTT
>-|TRBV27|TRBJ1-1|-
CASSLYLNTEAFF
TGTGCCAGCAGTTTATACCTGAACACTGAAGCTTTCTTT
>-|TRBV5-5|TRBJ2-5|-
CASSPGGQWSQETQYF
TGTGCCAGCAGCCCCGGTGGACAGTGGTCCCAAGAGACCCAGTACTTC
>few|TRBV21-1|TRBJ2-4|-
CASSPGAGRWGIQYF
TGTGCCAGCAGCCCTGGGGCGGGGAGATGGGGCATTCAGTACTTC